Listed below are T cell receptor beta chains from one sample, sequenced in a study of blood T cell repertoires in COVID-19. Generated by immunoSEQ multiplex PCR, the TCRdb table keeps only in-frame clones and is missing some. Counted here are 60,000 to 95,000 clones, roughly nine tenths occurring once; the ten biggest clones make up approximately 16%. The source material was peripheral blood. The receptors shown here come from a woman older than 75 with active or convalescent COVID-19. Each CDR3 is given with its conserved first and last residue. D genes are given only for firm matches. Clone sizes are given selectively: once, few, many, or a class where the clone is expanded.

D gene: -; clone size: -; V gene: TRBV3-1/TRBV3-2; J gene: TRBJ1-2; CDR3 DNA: TGTGCCAGCAGCCAATCCACCCTAGCCAGCTATGGCTACACCTTC; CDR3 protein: CASSQSTLASYGYTF
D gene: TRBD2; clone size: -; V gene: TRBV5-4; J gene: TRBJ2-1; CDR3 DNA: TGTGCCAGCTTCGCCGGGACTAGTGAAGGGCGTGAGCAGTTCTTC; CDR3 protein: CASFAGTSEGREQFF
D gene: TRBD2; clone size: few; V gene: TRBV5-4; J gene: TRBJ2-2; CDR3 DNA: TGTGCCAGCAGGGAGGGGACTAGCGGGAACACCGGGGAGCTGTTTTTT; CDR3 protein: CASREGTSGNTGELFF
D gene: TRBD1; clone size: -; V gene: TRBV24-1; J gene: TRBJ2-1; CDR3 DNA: TGTGCCACAGATCCGGGTGGGGACAGGGGGGACTATGAGCAGTTCTTC; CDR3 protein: CATDPGGDRGDYEQFF
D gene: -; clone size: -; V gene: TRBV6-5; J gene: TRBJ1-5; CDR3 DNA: TGTGCCAGCAGTTACTTTCAGGGGAATCAGCCCCAGCATTTT; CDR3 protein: CASSYFQGNQPQHF
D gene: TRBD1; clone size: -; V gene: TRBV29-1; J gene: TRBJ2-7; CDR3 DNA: TGCAGCGTTTGCCGGGACAGGGGTTACGAGCAGTACTTC; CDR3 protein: CSVCRDRGYEQYF
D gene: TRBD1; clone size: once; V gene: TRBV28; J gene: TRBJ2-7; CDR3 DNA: TGTGCCAGCAGTTTGGGGGACAGGGTATCCGAGCAGTACTTC; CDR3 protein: CASSLGDRVSEQYF
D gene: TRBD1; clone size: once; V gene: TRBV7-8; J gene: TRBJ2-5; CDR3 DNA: TGTGCCAGCAGCTTAATGACAGGGGGCGCGGGGGTTGGTGAGACCCAGTACTTC; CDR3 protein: CASSLMTGGAGVGETQYF